A selection of T cell receptor beta chains follows, all from one sample in a study of beta chain features in type 1 diabetes. Sequenced by immunoSEQ multiplex PCR; TCRdb stores in-frame clones only, minus some. The sample includes 400,000 to 500,000 clones, approximately 15% seen only once; the top ten take roughly 0.035%. Sequencing used naive CD4+ T cells from blood. These receptors all come from a man aged 25 to 40 in good health. The CDR3 runs from the conserved cysteine through the conserved F or W. The order of the fields is D gene, V gene, clone size, J gene, CDR3 protein, CDR3 DNA. A D gene is named only where the DNA matches it firmly. Size is omitted from some rows. Given values are once, few, many or a class for expanded clones.

D gene: .
V gene: TRBV6-5
clone size: .
J gene: TRBJ2-1
CDR3 protein: CASSYVSFGLQNEQFF
CDR3 DNA: TGTGCCAGCAGTTACGTTAGCTTCGGACTCCAGAATGAGCAGTTCTTC

D gene: .
V gene: TRBV7-9
clone size: .
J gene: TRBJ1-2
CDR3 protein: CASSPAPGSSYTF
CDR3 DNA: TGTGCCAGCAGCCCCGCCCCTGGCAGCAGCTACACCTTC

D gene: .
V gene: TRBV15
clone size: few
J gene: TRBJ2-5
CDR3 protein: CATSRSKQETQYF
CDR3 DNA: TGTGCCACCAGCAGAAGCAAGCAAGAGACCCAGTACTTC

D gene: TRBD1
V gene: TRBV6-5
clone size: few
J gene: TRBJ1-6
CDR3 protein: CAVGDRGNSPLHF
CDR3 DNA: TGTGCCGTCGGGGACAGGGGTAATTCACCCCTCCACTTT

D gene: TRBD2
V gene: TRBV7-2
clone size: .
J gene: TRBJ2-7
CDR3 protein: CASSLEGLVYEQYF
CDR3 DNA: TGTGCCAGCAGCTTAGAGGGACTAGTTTACGAGCAGTACTTC

D gene: .
V gene: TRBV9
clone size: few
J gene: TRBJ1-1
CDR3 protein: CASSVVGDTEAFF
CDR3 DNA: TGTGCCAGCAGCGTAGTTGGGGACACTGAAGCTTTCTTT

D gene: TRBD1
V gene: TRBV7-9
clone size: few
J gene: TRBJ1-2
CDR3 protein: CASSETGVAGGYTF
CDR3 DNA: TGTGCCAGCAGCGAAACAGGGGTGGCCGGAGGCTACACCTTC

D gene: .
V gene: TRBV5-1
clone size: .
J gene: TRBJ1-2
CDR3 protein: CASSSSGSRGYTF
CDR3 DNA: TGCGCCAGCAGCTCATCAGGGAGTCGTGGCTACACCTTC

D gene: .
V gene: TRBV9
clone size: .
J gene: TRBJ2-7
CDR3 protein: CASSVGAGAAYEQYF
CDR3 DNA: TGTGCCAGCAGCGTAGGGGCAGGGGCAGCCTACGAGCAGTACTTC

D gene: .
V gene: TRBV6-5
clone size: few
J gene: TRBJ1-3
CDR3 protein: CASRNIAGNTIYF
CDR3 DNA: TGTGCCAGCAGAAACATAGCGGGAAACACCATATATTTT

D gene: .
V gene: TRBV4-1
clone size: .
J gene: TRBJ2-3
CDR3 protein: CASSRNVAVLGDTQYF
CDR3 DNA: TGCGCCAGCAGCCGGAACGTGGCCGTCCTTGGAGATACGCAGTATTTT

D gene: TRBD2
V gene: TRBV7-9
clone size: few
J gene: TRBJ2-1
CDR3 protein: CASSLSSGRTYNEQFF
CDR3 DNA: TGTGCCAGCAGCTTATCTAGCGGGAGGACCTACAATGAGCAGTTCTTC

D gene: TRBD2
V gene: TRBV7-2
clone size: .
J gene: TRBJ2-3
CDR3 protein: CASSRRRAGVLRDTQYF
CDR3 DNA: TGTGCCAGCAGCCGTCGACGAGCGGGAGTCCTAAGAGATACGCAGTATTTT

D gene: .
V gene: TRBV9
clone size: .
J gene: TRBJ2-1
CDR3 protein: CASSPKEATYNEQFF
CDR3 DNA: TGTGCCAGCAGCCCCAAAGAGGCCACCTACAATGAGCAGTTCTTC

D gene: .
V gene: TRBV7-9
clone size: few
J gene: TRBJ2-3
CDR3 protein: CASSTRPGTVPGDTQYF
CDR3 DNA: TGTGCCAGCAGCACTAGACCCGGGACCGTGCCTGGAGATACGCAGTATTTT

D gene: TRBD1
V gene: TRBV27
clone size: .
J gene: TRBJ2-1
CDR3 protein: CASSPGQGRSIKFF
CDR3 DNA: TGTGCCAGCAGTCCTGGACAGGGGCGCAGTATTAAGTTCTTC

D gene: .
V gene: TRBV9
clone size: few
J gene: TRBJ2-5
CDR3 protein: CASSVSGFQETQYF
CDR3 DNA: TGTGCCAGCAGCGTATCAGGGTTTCAAGAGACCCAGTACTTC

D gene: .
V gene: TRBV30
clone size: few
J gene: TRBJ2-3
CDR3 protein: CAWSRPGQTTRTDTQYF
CDR3 DNA: TGTGCCTGGAGTCGCCCCGGACAGACGACACGCACAGATACGCAGTATTTT

D gene: .
V gene: TRBV5-1
clone size: once
J gene: TRBJ2-3
CDR3 protein: CASSLGSGDGTDTQYF
CDR3 DNA: TGCGCCAGCAGCTTGGGTTCAGGGGACGGCACAGATACGCAGTATTTT

D gene: .
V gene: TRBV9
clone size: .
J gene: TRBJ2-1
CDR3 protein: CASSATPASSYNEQFF
CDR3 DNA: TGTGCCAGCAGCGCTACCCCCGCGTCCTCCTACAATGAGCAGTTCTTC

D gene: .
V gene: TRBV7-2
clone size: .
J gene: TRBJ1-6
CDR3 protein: CASSSTERPLHF
CDR3 DNA: TGTGCCAGCAGTTCGACAGAGCGACCCCTCCACTTT

D gene: .
V gene: TRBV7-9
clone size: few
J gene: TRBJ2-5
CDR3 protein: CASSLTGRQETQYF
CDR3 DNA: TGTGCCAGCAGCTTGACAGGGAGGCAAGAGACCCAGTACTTC

D gene: .
V gene: TRBV9
clone size: few
J gene: TRBJ2-7
CDR3 protein: CASSPGPFTYEQYF
CDR3 DNA: TGTGCCAGCAGTCCGGGTCCCTTCACCTACGAGCAGTACTTC

D gene: .
V gene: TRBV10-3
clone size: many
J gene: TRBJ2-3
CDR3 protein: CAISGGPTDTQYF
CDR3 DNA: TGTGCCATCAGTGGCGGTCCCACAGATACGCAGTATTTT

D gene: .
V gene: TRBV5-4
clone size: few
J gene: TRBJ2-7
CDR3 protein: CASSRGLNEQYF
CDR3 DNA: TGTGCCAGCAGCCGGGGACTCAACGAGCAGTACTTC

D gene: .
V gene: TRBV23-1
clone size: few
J gene: TRBJ1-3
CDR3 protein: CASSQSRGLAGNTIYF
CDR3 DNA: TGCGCCAGCAGTCAATCGAGGGGATTAGCTGGAAACACCATATATTTT

D gene: TRBD2
V gene: TRBV15
clone size: .
J gene: TRBJ2-2
CDR3 protein: CATSPVAGPAGELFF
CDR3 DNA: TGTGCCACCAGCCCGGTAGCGGGGCCCGCCGGGGAGCTGTTTTTT

D gene: .
V gene: TRBV5-1
clone size: .
J gene: TRBJ2-2
CDR3 protein: CASSWNRAGELFF
CDR3 DNA: TGCGCCAGCAGCTGGAACAGGGCCGGGGAGCTGTTTTTT

D gene: .
V gene: TRBV5-6
clone size: few
J gene: TRBJ2-1
CDR3 protein: CGTTNNNEQFF
CDR3 DNA: TGTGGCACCACTAACAACAATGAGCAGTTCTTC

D gene: .
V gene: TRBV7-2
clone size: few
J gene: TRBJ2-1
CDR3 protein: CASSFNNEQFF
CDR3 DNA: TGTGCCAGCAGCTTTAACAATGAGCAGTTCTTC

D gene: .
V gene: TRBV1
clone size: few
J gene: TRBJ2-5
CDR3 protein: CTSRDFGLAGKETQYF
CDR3 DNA: TGCACCAGCAGGGACTTTGGACTAGCGGGTAAAGAGACCCAGTACTTC

D gene: .
V gene: TRBV5-6
clone size: few
J gene: TRBJ1-6
CDR3 protein: CASSGLTLHF
CDR3 DNA: TGTGCCAGCAGTGGCTTGACCCTCCACTTT

D gene: .
V gene: TRBV7-2
clone size: few
J gene: TRBJ2-6
CDR3 protein: CASSLSRPSGANVLTF
CDR3 DNA: TGTGCCAGCAGCTTGTCGCGCCCATCTGGGGCCAACGTCCTGACTTTC

D gene: .
V gene: TRBV7-6
clone size: .
J gene: TRBJ2-7
CDR3 protein: CASSLAADSTYEQYF
CDR3 DNA: TGTGCCAGCAGCTTAGCCGCGGACAGCACCTACGAGCAGTACTTC

D gene: .
V gene: TRBV9
clone size: .
J gene: TRBJ1-3
CDR3 protein: CASSVQGSGNTIYF
CDR3 DNA: TGTGCCAGCAGCGTTCAGGGATCTGGAAACACCATATATTTT

D gene: .
V gene: TRBV9
clone size: .
J gene: TRBJ2-3
CDR3 protein: CASSVAGGTMLDTQYF
CDR3 DNA: TGTGCCAGCAGCGTAGCTGGGGGGACCATGTTAGATACGCAGTATTTT

D gene: .
V gene: TRBV18
clone size: few
J gene: TRBJ2-3
CDR3 protein: CASSGPDTQYF
CDR3 DNA: TGTGCCAGCTCAGGGCCAGATACGCAGTATTTT

D gene: .
V gene: TRBV25-1
clone size: .
J gene: TRBJ1-2
CDR3 protein: CASTQTGIANYGYTF
CDR3 DNA: TGTGCCAGCACCCAAACAGGAATAGCTAACTATGGCTACACCTTC

D gene: TRBD1
V gene: TRBV29-1
clone size: .
J gene: TRBJ2-3
CDR3 protein: CSVGLDRVPSTDTQYF
CDR3 DNA: TGCAGCGTCGGCCTCGACAGGGTCCCTAGCACAGATACGCAGTATTTT

D gene: TRBD1
V gene: TRBV19
clone size: .
J gene: TRBJ2-3
CDR3 protein: CASSKTRDRVTDTQYF
CDR3 DNA: TGTGCCAGTAGTAAAACCCGGGACAGAGTCACAGATACGCAGTATTTT

D gene: TRBD1
V gene: TRBV19
clone size: few
J gene: TRBJ2-1
CDR3 protein: CASSIKTQQGAGEQFF
CDR3 DNA: TGTGCCAGTAGTATTAAAACACAGCAGGGGGCTGGTGAGCAGTTCTTC

D gene: .
V gene: TRBV7-6
clone size: .
J gene: TRBJ1-1
CDR3 protein: CASSLGGPEAFF
CDR3 DNA: TGTGCCAGCAGCTTAGGGGGGCCTGAAGCTTTCTTT

D gene: .
V gene: TRBV30
clone size: .
J gene: TRBJ2-2
CDR3 protein: CAWSLRETGELFF
CDR3 DNA: TGTGCCTGGAGCTTAAGAGAGACCGGGGAGCTGTTTTTT

D gene: .
V gene: TRBV6-5
clone size: .
J gene: TRBJ1-3
CDR3 protein: CASSDVLSGNTIYF
CDR3 DNA: TGTGCCAGCAGTGACGTACTCTCTGGAAACACCATATATTTT

D gene: TRBD1
V gene: TRBV4-3
clone size: few
J gene: TRBJ1-6
CDR3 protein: CASSQLADRANSPLHF
CDR3 DNA: TGCGCCAGCAGCCAATTGGCGGACAGGGCCAATTCACCCCTCCACTTT

D gene: .
V gene: TRBV10-3
clone size: .
J gene: TRBJ2-2
CDR3 protein: CAISGLQGELFF
CDR3 DNA: TGTGCCATCAGTGGTCTACAGGGTGAGCTGTTTTTT

D gene: TRBD1
V gene: TRBV6-5
clone size: few
J gene: TRBJ1-5
CDR3 protein: CASSRGQGGNQPQHF
CDR3 DNA: TGTGCCAGCAGTAGGGGACAGGGGGGGAATCAGCCCCAGCATTTT

D gene: .
V gene: TRBV12-5
clone size: few
J gene: TRBJ2-1
CDR3 protein: CASGFGGEQFF
CDR3 DNA: TGTGCTAGTGGTTTTGGGGGTGAGCAGTTCTTC

D gene: .
V gene: TRBV29-1
clone size: .
J gene: TRBJ1-1
CDR3 protein: CSVFGANTEAFF
CDR3 DNA: TGCAGCGTGTTTGGAGCGAACACTGAAGCTTTCTTT

D gene: .
V gene: TRBV4-2
clone size: few
J gene: TRBJ2-1
CDR3 protein: CASSQSGLQYNEQFF
CDR3 DNA: TGTGCCAGCAGCCAATCGGGACTCCAGTACAATGAGCAGTTCTTC

D gene: TRBD1
V gene: TRBV9
clone size: .
J gene: TRBJ2-5
CDR3 protein: CASSVATGGQETQYF
CDR3 DNA: TGTGCCAGCAGCGTTGCGACAGGGGGGCAAGAGACCCAGTACTTC

D gene: .
V gene: TRBV10-3
clone size: few
J gene: TRBJ2-7
CDR3 protein: CAILSRTALSYEQYF
CDR3 DNA: TGTGCCATCCTCTCTCGAACAGCGCTCTCCTACGAGCAGTACTTC